The present T cell receptor (beta chain) was sequenced within a study of OX40 agonist ivuxolimab in advanced cancers. Study information: Ivuxolimab, which is an agonistic anti-OX40 (CD134) antibody, was administered to the patients. Patients were dosed intravenously with ivuxolimab at 0.01 to 10 mg/kg every 2 weeks. Eligibility admitted prior anti-PD-1, anti-PD-L1 or anti-CTLA-4 therapy; 35% to 40% had some. Points from the study as a whole: Within 6 weeks, CD4+ and CD8+ blood T cells expanded clonally at 0.1 to 3.0 mg/kg.

This CDR3 has 14 residues. Germline V gives CDR1 SGDLS, CDR2 YYNGEE. V shed 3 bases and J shed 4 bases, with 13 bases lying between them. This clone is deemed medium-sized. Its antigen remains unidentified. Method: immunoSEQ multiplex PCR; TCRdb's copy keeps in-frame clones and lacks some. Here the sample spans approximately 69,000 clones, about four fifths being singletons. The V gene is TRBV9, the J gene TRBJ1-2; D gene uncertain. The material sequenced was CD4+ or CD8+ T cells sorted from blood, taken in a trial of the OX40 agonist ivuxolimab. The clonotype was recovered from an adult with an advanced solid tumor such as melanoma, head and neck, liver or kidney cancer. CDR3 sequence reads: CASSARAGSYGYTF. The DNA for the CDR3 is TGTGCCAGCAGCGCGAGAGCGGGGAGCTATGGCTACACCTTC.